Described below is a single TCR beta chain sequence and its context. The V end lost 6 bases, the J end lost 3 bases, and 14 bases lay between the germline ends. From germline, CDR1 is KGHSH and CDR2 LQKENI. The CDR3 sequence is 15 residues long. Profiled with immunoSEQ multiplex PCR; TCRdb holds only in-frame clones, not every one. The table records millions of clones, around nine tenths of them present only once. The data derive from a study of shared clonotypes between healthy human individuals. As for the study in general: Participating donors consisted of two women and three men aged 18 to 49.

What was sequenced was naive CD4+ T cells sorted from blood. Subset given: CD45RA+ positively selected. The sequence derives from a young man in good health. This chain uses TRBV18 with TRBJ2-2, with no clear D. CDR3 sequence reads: CASSTGRSDTGELFF. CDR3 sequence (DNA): TGTGCCAGCTCCACCGGGCGGTCGGACACCGGGGAGCTGTTTTTT.